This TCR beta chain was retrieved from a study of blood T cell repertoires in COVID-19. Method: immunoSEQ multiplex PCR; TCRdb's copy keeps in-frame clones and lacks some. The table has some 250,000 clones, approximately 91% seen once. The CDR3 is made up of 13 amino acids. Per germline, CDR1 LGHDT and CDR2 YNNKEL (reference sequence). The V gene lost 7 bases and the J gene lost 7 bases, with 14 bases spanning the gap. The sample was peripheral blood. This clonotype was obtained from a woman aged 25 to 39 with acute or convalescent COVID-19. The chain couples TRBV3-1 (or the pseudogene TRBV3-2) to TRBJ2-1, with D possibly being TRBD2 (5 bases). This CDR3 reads CASTPLGANEQFF. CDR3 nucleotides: TGTGCCAGCACTCCTCTGGGAGCGAATGAGCAGTTCTTC.